This T cell receptor (beta chain) was observed in a study of blood T cells in healthy people across ages. Next came a second PCR, run for about 6 to 12 cycles, which used a sample-barcoded 5' primer along with a J-beta primer mix. A single record per CDR3 protein comes from TCRdb applying MiXCR to the 5' RACE reads. The table records 700,000 or so distinct CDR3 sequences, roughly 41% of them present only once. The V gene end was trimmed by 3 bases and the J gene end by 0 bases; junction bases not matched to a gene: 13. CDR3 length equals 18 residues. Germline V gene sequence: CDR1 DFQATT, CDR2 SNEGSKA (reference sequence). Every donor contributed about 10 milliliters of peripheral blood by blood draw.

The material sequenced was blood. This clonotype was sampled from a man at least 80 years old in good health. The chain employs TRBV20-1 and TRBJ2-7, with 11 bases matching TRBD2. The CDR3 here is CSASASSGRKGPSYEQYF. The CDR3 DNA reads TGCAGTGCTAGTGCGTCTAGCGGGAGGAAGGGCCCCTCCTACGAGCAGTACTTC.